The 2 T cell receptor beta chains listed next were all sequenced from one sample in a study of beta chain features in type 1 diabetes. Expressed TCRB transcripts got sequenced, as all isolated RNA was reverse transcribed. Assay: immunoSEQ multiplex PCR; the TCRdb copy retains only in-frame clones and omits some. The data contain about 230,000 clones, 9.6% of them seen just once; the ten biggest clones take up 0.03% to 0.04%. The sequenced material came from naive CD4+ T cells from blood. The receptor source for this set is a woman aged 18-35 years in good health.

This clone has a handful of counts. DNA for the CDR3: TGTGCCAGCAGCGTAGCGGGGGGGCCAGGGGGCTACACCTTC. Amino acids: CASSVAGGPGGYTF. The gene calls are TRBV9 and TRBJ1-2, with D possibly being TRBD1 (6 bases). The germline V gene has CDR1 SGDLS and CDR2 YYNGEE. This CDR3 contains 14 residues. Trimming cost V 0 bases and J 8 bases, with 14 bases left between them.

The chain joins TRBV2 to TRBJ2-3; TRBD1 matches 7 bases. The V gene end was trimmed by 7 bases and the J gene end by 4 bases; junction bases not matched to a gene: 17. Germline V gives CDR1 SNHLY, CDR2 FYNNEI. The CDR3 is made up of 17 amino acids. CDR3 residues: CASKFSQSGGISDTQYF. CDR3 bases: TGTGCCAGCAAATTCAGTCAGTCAGGGGGAATCTCAGATACGCAGTATTTT.